Listed below are T cell receptor beta chains from one sample, sequenced in a study of shared clonotypes between healthy human individuals. The assay was immunoSEQ multiplex PCR, and TCRdb's table has in-frame clones only and misses some. The profile covers around 500,000 clones, with around three quarters appearing a single time and over 9.5% taken by the ten largest. The sequencing input was PBMCs. The receptor source for this set is a woman between 40 and 55 years old in good health. Some clones in this sample may be carry-over from other donors' samples. Each CDR3 is given with its conserved first and last residue. Fields, in order: J gene, V gene, D gene, clone size, CDR3 protein, CDR3 DNA. The D gene is left open where the match is weak. Clone size is given for some rows only: seen once, a few or many times, or a class if the clone is expanded.

J gene: TRBJ2-7; V gene: TRBV7-2; D gene: .; clone size: .; CDR3 protein: CASSLALKSEQYF; CDR3 DNA: TGTGCCAGCAGCTTAGCCCTGAAAAGCGAGCAGTACTTC
J gene: TRBJ1-2; V gene: TRBV18; D gene: TRBD1; clone size: .; CDR3 protein: CASSQDRGSNYGYTF; CDR3 DNA: TGTGCCAGCTCACAGGACAGGGGATCTAACTATGGCTACACCTTC
J gene: TRBJ2-2; V gene: TRBV4-3; D gene: TRBD2; clone size: .; CDR3 protein: CASSLRTSFGTGELFF; CDR3 DNA: TGCGCCAGCAGCCTAAGGACTAGCTTCGGCACCGGGGAGCTGTTTTTT
J gene: TRBJ2-7; V gene: TRBV5-4; D gene: .; clone size: .; CDR3 protein: CASSFRGQIYEQYF; CDR3 DNA: TGTGCCAGCAGCTTTCGAGGACAGATATACGAGCAGTACTTC
J gene: TRBJ2-7; V gene: TRBV6-1; D gene: .; clone size: .; CDR3 protein: CASSGTGGSLYEQYF; CDR3 DNA: TGTGCCAGCAGTGGAACGGGGGGCTCGTTGTACGAGCAGTACTTC
J gene: TRBJ2-7; V gene: TRBV9; D gene: .; clone size: .; CDR3 protein: CASSVGRPEDEQYF; CDR3 DNA: TGTGCCAGCAGCGTAGGCAGACCGGAGGACGAGCAGTACTTC
J gene: TRBJ2-4; V gene: TRBV7-8; D gene: TRBD2; clone size: .; CDR3 protein: CASSYLTSDIQYF; CDR3 DNA: TGTGCCAGCAGCTATTTGACTAGCGACATTCAGTACTTC
J gene: TRBJ1-5; V gene: TRBV5-4; D gene: TRBD1; clone size: .; CDR3 protein: CASSSGTGGIGNQPQHF; CDR3 DNA: TGTGCCAGCAGCTCCGGGACAGGGGGCATAGGGAATCAGCCCCAGCATTTT
J gene: TRBJ2-7; V gene: TRBV27; D gene: TRBD2; clone size: .; CDR3 protein: CASSFGRAGVSEQYF; CDR3 DNA: TGTGCCAGCAGTTTCGGCCGAGCGGGAGTGTCCGAGCAGTACTTC
J gene: TRBJ2-7; V gene: TRBV6-6; D gene: TRBD2; clone size: .; CDR3 protein: CASSQTSGSYEQYF; CDR3 DNA: TGTGCCAGCAGTCAGACTAGCGGATCCTACGAGCAGTACTTC
J gene: TRBJ1-2; V gene: TRBV7-8; D gene: TRBD1; clone size: .; CDR3 protein: CASSSQGLILGYTF; CDR3 DNA: TGTGCCAGCAGCTCACAGGGGCTTATATTAGGCTACACCTTC
J gene: TRBJ2-4; V gene: TRBV6-5; D gene: TRBD1; clone size: .; CDR3 protein: CASSYSTGQNIQYF; CDR3 DNA: TGTGCCAGCAGTTACTCGACAGGGCAGAACATTCAGTACTTC
J gene: TRBJ2-3; V gene: TRBV7-3; D gene: TRBD1; clone size: .; CDR3 protein: CASSANTGGDTQYF; CDR3 DNA: TGTGCCAGCAGCGCTAATACAGGGGGCGATACGCAGTATTTT
J gene: TRBJ1-1; V gene: TRBV7-9; D gene: TRBD1; clone size: .; CDR3 protein: CASSAGTGTEAFF; CDR3 DNA: TGTGCCAGCAGCGCCGGGACAGGGACTGAAGCTTTCTTT
J gene: TRBJ2-2; V gene: TRBV4-1; D gene: .; clone size: .; CDR3 protein: CASSQDLQPGTGELFF; CDR3 DNA: TGCGCCAGCAGCCAAGATCTTCAGCCGGGGACCGGGGAGCTGTTTTTT
J gene: TRBJ2-7; V gene: TRBV5-4; D gene: .; clone size: .; CDR3 protein: CASSPGPYYEQYF; CDR3 DNA: TGTGCCAGCAGCCCGGGACCTTACTACGAGCAGTACTTC
J gene: TRBJ2-6; V gene: TRBV9; D gene: .; clone size: .; CDR3 protein: CAGALDYNVLTF; CDR3 DNA: TGTGCCGGGGCCTTGGACTACAACGTCCTGACTTTC
J gene: TRBJ2-5; V gene: TRBV4-3; D gene: .; clone size: .; CDR3 protein: CASSQEAYLETQYF; CDR3 DNA: TGCGCCAGCAGCCAAGAAGCCTATCTGGAGACCCAGTACTTC
J gene: TRBJ2-1; V gene: TRBV6-6; D gene: .; clone size: .; CDR3 protein: CASSYGTREGGEQFF; CDR3 DNA: TGTGCCAGCAGTTACGGGACCCGAGAGGGTGGTGAGCAGTTCTTC
J gene: TRBJ2-6; V gene: TRBV19; D gene: .; clone size: .; CDR3 protein: CASSKTGTPSGANVLTF; CDR3 DNA: TGTGCCAGTAGTAAGACAGGTACCCCCTCTGGGGCCAACGTCCTGACTTTC
J gene: TRBJ2-3; V gene: TRBV11-2; D gene: .; clone size: .; CDR3 protein: CASSLDGGGLAGDTDTQYF; CDR3 DNA: TGTGCCAGCAGCTTAGATGGAGGGGGCTTAGCGGGCGACACAGATACGCAGTATTTT
J gene: TRBJ2-5; V gene: TRBV4-1; D gene: .; clone size: once; CDR3 protein: CASSQVIAVETQYF; CDR3 DNA: TGCGCCAGCAGCCAAGTAATCGCAGTAGAGACCCAGTACTTC
J gene: TRBJ2-5; V gene: TRBV7-2; D gene: .; clone size: .; CDR3 protein: CASSLARSGETQYF; CDR3 DNA: TGTGCCAGCAGCTTAGCACGGTCGGGAGAGACCCAGTACTTC